The T cell receptor beta chain described here comes from a study of technical replicates of blood from several donors (dated by TCRdb to the late 2010s). V loses 2 bases at its end and J loses 7 bases; junction bases beyond the gene matches: 4. Via the germline V gene, CDR1 is SGHDT and CDR2 YYEEEE. Measured from the cysteine to the phenylalanine, the CDR3 is 15 residues long. Kept here is only the CDR3 DNA, which spans 45 bases and is read in frame from base 1. To prepare the library, the immunoSEQ multiplex PCR assay was applied. TCRdb re-hosts the immuneACCESS table, in-frame sequences only. Its copies lack some clones; in the studies checked, an unresolved V gene accounts for under half of them, and the cause for the rest is not known. The sample has approximately 84,000 clones on record, roughly 98% of them singletons. Roughly 0.15% of the sample lies in the top ten. Note on this clone: What this receptor recognizes is not known. Per-base qualities were not stored, and no clone one base away is much larger.

Sequenced: T cells isolated from PBMCs. The chain was built from TRBV5-6 and TRBJ2-1, and 12 junctional nucleotides match TRBD1. The TCR comes from a human donor in good health. The nucleotide sequence is given as TGTGCCAGCAGCTTCATGGGACAGGGGGCGAATGAGCAGTTCTTC. It translates as CASSFMGQGANEQFF.